The present T cell receptor (beta chain) was sequenced within a study of B cell selection in AIRE deficiency. A word on this clone: The target antigen is unknown.

TCRdb keeps only in-frame clones here, not all; method: immunoSEQ multiplex PCR. The profile shows over 20,000 clones, around 90% of them singletons. Study-level points and caveats: Of several thousand shared Treg TCRbeta sequences, roughly 32% were healthy-donor-only and just under 9.5% patient-only.

Regulatory T cells were sorted as CD4+CD25hiCD127low/negative cells. The sample consisted of CD4+CD25+ Tregs sorted from PBMCs. The TCR originated in a human donor in good health.

CDR3 coding DNA: TGTGCCAGCAGTGGACTAGCCACAAACACAGATACGCAGTATTTT. It specifies CASSGLATNTDTQYF. This chain uses TRBV6-5 with TRBJ2-3; 8 bases align to TRBD2. Germline assignment: CDR1 MNHEY and CDR2 SVGAGI. Germline trimming cut 5 bases from V and 2 bases from J; bases unmatched to any gene: 6. This CDR3 is built from 15 residues.